This T cell receptor beta chain originates from a study of Ad26.COV2.S vaccination and SARS-CoV-2 variants (dated by TCRdb to the early 2020s). In terms of the full investigation: Donors in the vaccine arm were drawn from COV1001, a multicentre, randomized, double-blind, placebo-controlled phase I-IIa trial testing Ad26.COV2.S in healthy adults. Ad26.COV2.S was given intramuscularly at 5x10^10 or 1x10^11 viral particles, as a single shot or as two shots 56 days apart. TCRbeta repertoire sequencing served as the tool for gauging how specific and how broad the SARS-CoV-2-reactive T cell receptors were following Ad26.COV2.S vaccination. A total of some 30 samples were included in the TCR-sequenced set, comprising around 20 Ad26.COV2.S vaccine recipients, 5 placebo recipients and 8 SARS-CoV-2 convalescent individuals. Trial participants were randomized into five groups of five, in which low-dose or high-dose Ad26.COV2.S was given once or twice, or placebo was given on both occasions. Investigators remained blinded to trial group allocation during experiments and outcome assessment. The research as a whole found: The study lacked the statistical power to compare responses across vaccine doses or regimens. Substantial breadth of spike-specific CD8+ and CD4+ T cell responses was reported after vaccination. Higher spike-specific TCR breadth was observed in Ad26.COV2.S recipients than in placebo recipients (P = 0.0014). Non-spike TCR breadth was comparable between vaccine and placebo recipients, consistent with the vaccine containing only spike. The authors noted that total T cell responses may have been underestimated by the TCR breadth and depth analyses.

A note on this clone: Its target antigen remains unknown. No base quality values were provided; no much bigger clone lies one nucleotide off.

Taken with the paper, the label for treatment or condition translates to: some 20 received Ad26.COV2.S at low or high dose, single or two shots; about 5 received placebo; per-sample allocation not given. For vaccine and placebo recipients, repertoires were sequenced using samples collected on day 63 after the first injection. Between 29 July and 7 August 2020, Cohort 1b enrolled some 25 adults aged 18-55 years at one site in Boston, USA. As a vaccine, Ad26.COV2.S was a replication-incompetent adenovirus type 26 vector that expressed a prefusion-stabilized SARS-CoV-2 spike protein derived from the original Wuhan strain. Ends trimmed: V by 0 bases, J by 5 bases; bases unmatched to a gene: 0. CDR1 and CDR2 were assigned from the germline V gene as SGHTS and YDEGEE. The CDR3 covers 14 residues, taking in both the cysteine and the phenylalanine. Of the read, only the CDR3 DNA is kept; its 42 bases are in frame from base 1.

The immunoSEQ Assay was the method used to sequence TCRbeta CDR3 regions. After extraction, genomic DNA underwent amplification by bias-controlled multiplex PCR, followed by high-throughput sequencing. The paper's data handling went like this. To quantify the absolute abundance of every unique TCRbeta CDR3 region, sequences were collapsed and filtered. T cell fraction was estimated by normalizing TCRbeta template counts to usable DNA, with usable DNA measured through amplification of reference genes found in all nucleated cells. Repertoire TCRs were annotated as SARS-CoV-2-specific when V gene, CDR3 amino acid sequence and J gene were exactly matched to a known reactive TCR set. The reference SARS-CoV-2 TCR set came from MIRA and was filtered for enrichment in COVID-19-positive ImmuneCODE repertoires, removing public or cross-reactive TCRs. Drawing on the MIRA antigens, annotated TCRs were analysed further at the level of specific ORF or position within ORF. Depth was the summed frequency of annotated unique rearrangements, while breadth was defined as annotated unique rearrangements over total unique productive rearrangements. Two-sided Wilcoxon rank-sum tests were used to compare TCR breadth between groups. TCRdb took over this immuneACCESS table, retaining in-frame rearrangements with V and J assigned. Such tables are incomplete; in checked studies, under half of the missing clones stem from an unresolved V gene, and the remainder is unexplained. The DNA was the basis for D and trimming; V, J and clone size are from that table. The sample table contains 200,000 to 300,000 clones; only one count was recorded for over 75% of them. The ten top clones hold around 11% of the sample.

The sequence is built from TRBV5-8 and TRBJ2-2; the central 8 bases match TRBD1. The source is a person between 18 and 59 years old who received the Ad26.COV2.S COVID-19 vaccine or a placebo. The sample consisted of peripheral blood, taken in a trial of Ad26.COV2.S vaccine versus placebo. The bases read TGTGCCAGCAGCTTGGACAGGGGGACCGGGGAGCTGTTTTTT. Its product reads: CASSLDRGTGELFF.